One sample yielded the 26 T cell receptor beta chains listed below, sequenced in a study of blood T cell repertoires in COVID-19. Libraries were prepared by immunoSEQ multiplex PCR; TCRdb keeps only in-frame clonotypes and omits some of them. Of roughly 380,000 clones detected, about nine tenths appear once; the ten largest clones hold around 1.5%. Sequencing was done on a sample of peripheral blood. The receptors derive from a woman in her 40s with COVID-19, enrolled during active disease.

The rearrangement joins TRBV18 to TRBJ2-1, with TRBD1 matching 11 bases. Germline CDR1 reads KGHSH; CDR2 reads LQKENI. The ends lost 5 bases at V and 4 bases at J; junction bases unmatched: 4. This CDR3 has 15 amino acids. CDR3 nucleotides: TGTGCCAGCTCATTCGGGACAGGGGGGTACAATGAGCAGTTCTTC. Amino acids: CASSFGTGGYNEQFF.

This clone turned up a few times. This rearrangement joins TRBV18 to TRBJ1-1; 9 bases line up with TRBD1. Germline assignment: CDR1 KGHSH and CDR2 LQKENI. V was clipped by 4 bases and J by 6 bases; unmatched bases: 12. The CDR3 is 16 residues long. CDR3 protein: CASSRPPGQGAPEAFF. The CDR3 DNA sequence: TGTGCCAGCTCACGACCTCCGGGACAGGGTGCTCCTGAAGCTTTCTTT.

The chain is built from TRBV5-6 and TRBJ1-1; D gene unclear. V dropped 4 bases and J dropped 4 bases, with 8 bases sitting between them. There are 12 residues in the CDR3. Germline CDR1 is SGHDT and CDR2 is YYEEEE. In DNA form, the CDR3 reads TGTGCCAGCAGCGCGTACCTCACTGAAGCTTTCTTT. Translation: CASSAYLTEAFF.

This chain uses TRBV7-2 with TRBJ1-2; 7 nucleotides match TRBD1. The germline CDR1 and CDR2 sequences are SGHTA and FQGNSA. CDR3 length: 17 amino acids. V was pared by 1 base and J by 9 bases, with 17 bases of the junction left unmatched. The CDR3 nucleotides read TGTGCCAGCAGCTTAGACCCGGGGACAGACGAGCACGTGCGCTACACCTTC. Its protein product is CASSLDPGTDEHVRYTF. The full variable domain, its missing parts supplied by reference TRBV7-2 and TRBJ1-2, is GAGVSQSPSNKVTEKGKDVELRCDPISGHTALYWYRQSLGQGLEFLIYFQGNSAPDKSGLPSDRFSAERTGGSVSTLTIQRTQQEDSAVYLCASSLDPGTDEHVRYTFGSGTRLTVV.

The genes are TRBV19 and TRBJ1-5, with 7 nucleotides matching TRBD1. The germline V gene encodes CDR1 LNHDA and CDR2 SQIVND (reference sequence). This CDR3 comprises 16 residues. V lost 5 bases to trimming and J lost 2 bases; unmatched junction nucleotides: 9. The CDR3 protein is CASSAYRGMGNQPQHF. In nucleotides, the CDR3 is TGTGCCAGTAGTGCCTACAGGGGAATGGGCAATCAGCCCCAGCATTTT.

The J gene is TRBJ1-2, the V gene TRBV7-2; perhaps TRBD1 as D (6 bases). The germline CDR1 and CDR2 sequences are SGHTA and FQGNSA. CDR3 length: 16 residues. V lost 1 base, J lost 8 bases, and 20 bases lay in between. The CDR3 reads CASSLEGGAGNGGYTF. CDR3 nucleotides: TGTGCCAGCAGCTTAGAGGGGGGGGCAGGGAATGGCGGCTACACCTTC.

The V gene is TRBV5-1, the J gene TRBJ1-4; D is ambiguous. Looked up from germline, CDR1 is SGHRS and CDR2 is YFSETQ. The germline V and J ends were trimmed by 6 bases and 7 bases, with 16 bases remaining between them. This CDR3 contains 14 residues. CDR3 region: CASTLTTGTEKLFF. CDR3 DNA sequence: TGCGCCAGCACCCTAACGACGGGTACTGAAAAACTGTTTTTT.

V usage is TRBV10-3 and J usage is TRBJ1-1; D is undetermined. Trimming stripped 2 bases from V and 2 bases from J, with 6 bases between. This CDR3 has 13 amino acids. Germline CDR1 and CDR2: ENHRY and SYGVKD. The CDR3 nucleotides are TGTGCCATCAGTGAGCAGGAAAACACTGAAGCTTTCTTT. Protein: CAISEQENTEAFF.

The CDR3 coding sequence is TGTGCTAGCCGACAGGGGAGTTCGAACACTGAAGCTTTCTTT. Its translation: CASRQGSSNTEAFF. This chain joins TRBV12-5 and TRBJ1-1; 8 nucleotides align to TRBD1. From germline, CDR1 is LGHNT and CDR2 FRNRAP. There are 14 residues in the CDR3. V gave up 9 bases and J gave up 1 base; unmatched junction bases: 7.

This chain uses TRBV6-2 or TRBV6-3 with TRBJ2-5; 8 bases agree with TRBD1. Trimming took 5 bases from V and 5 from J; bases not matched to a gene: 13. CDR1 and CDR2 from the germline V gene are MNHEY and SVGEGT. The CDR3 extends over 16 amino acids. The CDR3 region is CASSTALTGAWETQYF. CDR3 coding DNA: TGTGCCAGCAGTACGGCCCTGACAGGGGCGTGGGAGACCCAGTACTTC.

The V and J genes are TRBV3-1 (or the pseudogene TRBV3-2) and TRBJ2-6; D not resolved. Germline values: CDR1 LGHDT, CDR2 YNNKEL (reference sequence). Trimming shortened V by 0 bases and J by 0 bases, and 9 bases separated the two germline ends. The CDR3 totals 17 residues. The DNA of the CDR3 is TGTGCCAGCAGCCAAGATCCTAGTTTCTCTGGGGCCAACGTCCTGACTTTC. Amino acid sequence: CASSQDPSFSGANVLTF.

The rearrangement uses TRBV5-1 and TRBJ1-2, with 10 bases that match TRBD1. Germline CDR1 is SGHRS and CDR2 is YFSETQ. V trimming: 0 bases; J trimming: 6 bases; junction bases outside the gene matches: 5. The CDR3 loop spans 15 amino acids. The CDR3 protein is CASSLGDRGGNGYTF. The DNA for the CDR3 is TGCGCCAGCAGCTTGGGGGACAGGGGAGGAAATGGCTACACCTTC.

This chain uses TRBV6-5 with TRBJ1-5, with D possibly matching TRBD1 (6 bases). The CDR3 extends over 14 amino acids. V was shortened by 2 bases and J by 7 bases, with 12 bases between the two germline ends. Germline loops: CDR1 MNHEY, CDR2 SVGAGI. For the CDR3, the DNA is TGTGCCAGCAGTTACACCAACAGGGACCAGCCCCAGCATTTT. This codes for CASSYTNRDQPQHF.

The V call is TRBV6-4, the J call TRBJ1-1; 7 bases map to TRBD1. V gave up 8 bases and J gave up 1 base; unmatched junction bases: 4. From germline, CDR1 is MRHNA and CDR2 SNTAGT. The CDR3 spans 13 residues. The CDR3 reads CASRTGPNTEAFF. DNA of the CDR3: TGTGCCAGCCGGACAGGACCGAACACTGAAGCTTTCTTT.

The CDR3: CASSLAGTGPGELFF. CDR3 bases: TGCGCCAGCAGCTTGGCTGGTACGGGTCCCGGGGAGCTGTTTTTT. This chain links TRBV5-1 with TRBJ2-2; D remains ambiguous. Germline CDR1 reads SGHRS; CDR2 reads YFSETQ. The V end was cut by 0 bases, the J end by 6 bases, with 12 bases between. The CDR3 runs 15 residues.

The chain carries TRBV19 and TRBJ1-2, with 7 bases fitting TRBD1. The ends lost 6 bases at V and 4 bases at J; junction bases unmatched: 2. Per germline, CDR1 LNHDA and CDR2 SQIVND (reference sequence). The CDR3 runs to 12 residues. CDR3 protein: CASSRGAYGYTF. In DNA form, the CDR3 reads TGTGCCAGTAGCAGGGGGGCCTATGGCTACACCTTC.

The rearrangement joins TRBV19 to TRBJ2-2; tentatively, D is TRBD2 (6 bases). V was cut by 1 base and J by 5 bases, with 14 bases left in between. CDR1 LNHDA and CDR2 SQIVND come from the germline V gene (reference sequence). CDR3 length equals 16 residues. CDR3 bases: TGTGCCAGTAGTATAGCGGAACTAGCAAGAACCGGGGAGCTGTTTTTT. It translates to CASSIAELARTGELFF.

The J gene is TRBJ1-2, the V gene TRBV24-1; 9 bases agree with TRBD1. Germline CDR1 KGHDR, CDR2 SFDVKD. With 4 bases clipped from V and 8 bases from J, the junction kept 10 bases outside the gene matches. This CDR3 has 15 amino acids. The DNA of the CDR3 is TGTGCCACCAGTGAAAACCGGGACAGGGTTGGCGGCTACACCTTC. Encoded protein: CATSENRDRVGGYTF.

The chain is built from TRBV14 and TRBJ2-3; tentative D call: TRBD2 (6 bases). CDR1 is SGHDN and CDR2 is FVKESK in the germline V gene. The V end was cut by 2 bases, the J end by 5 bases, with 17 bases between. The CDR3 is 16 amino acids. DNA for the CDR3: TGTGCCAGCAGCCAATGGACGGGAGTCGCAGGAGATACGCAGTATTTT. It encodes CASSQWTGVAGDTQYF.

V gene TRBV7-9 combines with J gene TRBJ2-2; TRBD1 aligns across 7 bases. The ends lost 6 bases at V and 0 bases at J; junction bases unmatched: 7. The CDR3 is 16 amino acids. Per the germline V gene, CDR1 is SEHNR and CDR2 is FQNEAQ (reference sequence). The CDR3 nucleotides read TGTGCCAGCAGACAACTCCAGGGGGCGAACACCGGGGAGCTGTTTTTT. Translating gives CASRQLQGANTGELFF. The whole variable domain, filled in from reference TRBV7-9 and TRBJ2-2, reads DTGVSQNPRHKITKRGQNVTFRCDPISEHNRLYWYRQTLGQGPEFLTYFQNEAQLEKSRLLSDRFSAERPKGSFSTLEIQRTEQGDSAMYLCASRQLQGANTGELFFGEGSRLTVL.

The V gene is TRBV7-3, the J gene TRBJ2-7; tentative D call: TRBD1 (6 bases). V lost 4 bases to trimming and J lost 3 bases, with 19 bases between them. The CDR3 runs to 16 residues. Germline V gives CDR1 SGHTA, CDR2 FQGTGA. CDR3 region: CASSSVGGVRDYEQYF. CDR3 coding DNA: TGTGCCAGCAGCTCAGTTGGGGGCGTAAGAGACTACGAGCAGTACTTC.

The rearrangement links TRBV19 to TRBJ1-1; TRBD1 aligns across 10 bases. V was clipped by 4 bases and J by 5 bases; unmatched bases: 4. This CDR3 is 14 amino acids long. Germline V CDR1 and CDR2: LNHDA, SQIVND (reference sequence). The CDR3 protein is CASSRDRGRTEAFF. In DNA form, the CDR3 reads TGTGCCAGTAGTAGGGACAGGGGAAGGACTGAAGCTTTCTTT.

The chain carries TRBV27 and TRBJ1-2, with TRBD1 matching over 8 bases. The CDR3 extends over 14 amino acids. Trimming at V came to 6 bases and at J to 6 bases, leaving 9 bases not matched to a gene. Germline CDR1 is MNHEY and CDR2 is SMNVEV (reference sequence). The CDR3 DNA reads TGTGCCAGCAGGCGCAGGGGGCGCTTGGATGGCTACACCTTC. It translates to CASRRRGRLDGYTF.

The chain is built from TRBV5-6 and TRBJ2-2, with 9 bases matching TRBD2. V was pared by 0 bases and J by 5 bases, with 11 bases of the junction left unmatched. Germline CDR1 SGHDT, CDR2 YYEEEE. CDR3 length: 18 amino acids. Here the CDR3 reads CASSLGAWLAGSTGELFF. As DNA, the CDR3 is TGTGCCAGCAGCTTGGGGGCCTGGCTAGCGGGGAGTACCGGGGAGCTGTTTTTT.

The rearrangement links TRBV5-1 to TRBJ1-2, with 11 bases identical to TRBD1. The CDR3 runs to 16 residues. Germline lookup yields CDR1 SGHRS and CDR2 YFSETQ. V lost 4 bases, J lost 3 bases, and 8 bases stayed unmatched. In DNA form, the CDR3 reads TGCGCCAGCAGCCTGGACAGGGGGCGGAGTGACTATGGCTACACCTTC. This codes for CASSLDRGRSDYGYTF.

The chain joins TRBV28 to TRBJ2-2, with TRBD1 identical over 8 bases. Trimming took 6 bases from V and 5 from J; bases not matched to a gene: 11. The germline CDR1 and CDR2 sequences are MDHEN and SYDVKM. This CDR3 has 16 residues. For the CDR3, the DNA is TGTGCCAGCAGCCAAGGACAGGGACTTAATACCGGGGAGCTGTTTTTT. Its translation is CASSQGQGLNTGELFF. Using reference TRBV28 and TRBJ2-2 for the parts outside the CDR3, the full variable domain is DVKVTQSSRYLVKRTGEKVFLECVQDMDHENMFWYRQDPGLGLRLIYFSYDVKMKEKGDIPEGYSVSREKKERFSLILESASTNQTSMYLCASSQGQGLNTGELFFGEGSRLTVL.